The 32 T cell receptor beta chains listed next were all sequenced from one sample in a study of cytomegalovirus exposure and HLA in healthy donors. Some clones are missing from TCRdb's copy, which holds only in-frame ones; the method was immunoSEQ multiplex PCR. This table holds roughly 120,000 clones, around 94% found once. Sequencing was done on a sample of PBMCs. These receptors all come from a woman under 30 in good health and CMV-seronegative.

The rearrangement joins TRBV7-9 to TRBJ1-5; D not certain. From germline, CDR1 is SEHNR and CDR2 FQNEAQ (reference sequence). The CDR3 runs to 16 residues. Trimming shortened V by 1 base and J by 0 bases, and 10 bases separated the two germline ends. The CDR3, as DNA: TGTGCCAGCAGCTTAGGACGGAGCTTTAGCAATCAGCCCCAGCATTTT. Protein product: CASSLGRSFSNQPQHF.

This clone was picked up a small number of times. The chain recombines TRBV29-1 with TRBJ2-7, with TRBD2 matching 12 bases. The CDR3 has 14 amino acids. Germline V gives CDR1 SQVTM, CDR2 ANQGSEA. After removal of 8 bases from V and 5 bases from J, the junction contained 10 bases not matched to a gene. The CDR3 loop is CSPTGTSGFDEQYF. The CDR3 DNA sequence: TGCAGCCCCACAGGGACTAGCGGGTTTGACGAGCAGTACTTC.

The chain couples TRBV9 to TRBJ2-1; D is unclear. Trimming stripped 4 bases from V and 3 bases from J, with 5 bases between. The CDR3 spans 12 residues. The germline V gene encodes CDR1 SGDLS and CDR2 YYNGEE. DNA for the CDR3: TGTGCCAGCAGCCCCATCTACAATGAGCAGTTCTTC. This codes for CASSPIYNEQFF.

The gene calls are TRBV28 and TRBJ1-4; 8 bases are shared with TRBD1. Trimming at V came to 6 bases and at J to 7 bases, leaving 7 bases not matched to a gene. Germline CDR1 MDHEN, CDR2 SYDVKM. The CDR3 has 14 amino acids. The CDR3 sequence: CASSTQGGGEKLFF. CDR3 in DNA: TGTGCCAGCAGCACACAGGGGGGTGGTGAAAAACTGTTTTTT.

The rearrangement links TRBV25-1 to TRBJ2-1; TRBD2 matches at 11 bases. The CDR3 covers 14 residues. Per germline, CDR1 MGHDK and CDR2 SYGVNS. The V gene end was trimmed by 2 bases and the J gene end by 6 bases; junction bases not matched to a gene: 0. CDR3 protein: CASSETSGSNEQFF. CDR3 DNA sequence: TGTGCCAGCAGTGAAACTAGCGGGAGCAATGAGCAGTTCTTC. Drawing the rest from reference TRBV25-1 and TRBJ2-1, the complete variable domain is EADIYQTPRYLVIGTGKKITLECSQTMGHDKMYWYQQDPGMELHLIHYSYGVNSTEKGDLSSESTVSRIRTEHFPLTLESARPSHTSQYLCASSETSGSNEQFFGPGTRLTVL.

V usage is TRBV6-6 and J usage is TRBJ1-1, with TRBD1 matching 9 bases. CDR3 length equals 11 residues. Looked up from germline, CDR1 is MNHNY and CDR2 is SVGAGI (reference sequence). The ends lost 8 bases at V and 11 bases at J; junction bases unmatched: 6. The CDR3 region has the DNA TGTGCCAGCGGGACAGGGTGGTTTGCTTTCTTT. This sequence encodes CASGTGWFAFF.

V is TRBV5-1 and J is TRBJ2-1; D is possibly TRBD1 (5 bases). V lost 4 bases, J lost 1 base, and 9 bases lay in between. Germline CDR1 and CDR2: SGHRS and YFSETQ. The CDR3 runs 14 residues. The CDR3 loop reads CASSRGPSYNEQFF. CDR3 bases: TGCGCCAGCAGCAGGGGCCCTTCCTACAATGAGCAGTTCTTC.

The chain couples TRBV10-3 to TRBJ1-5; a weak D match, TRBD1 (6 bases). In germline, CDR1 is ENHRY, CDR2 SYGVKD. The CDR3 covers 13 residues. The ends were cut back, 5 bases at V and 5 bases at J, with 10 bases in the middle. The CDR3 nucleotides are TGTGCCATCAGTAGGGGGATGGATCAGCCCCAGCATTTT. As protein: CAISRGMDQPQHF.

V is TRBV7-2 and J is TRBJ2-5; the D is unclear. CDR1 and CDR2 from the germline V gene are SGHTA and FQGNSA. Trimming removed 0 bases at V and 4 bases at J, with 12 bases between. The CDR3 totals 15 residues. CDR3 sequence: CASSLAVRSGETQYF. As DNA, the CDR3 is TGTGCCAGCAGCTTAGCGGTGAGGTCGGGAGAGACCCAGTACTTC.

This clone occurred once. V and J are TRBV19 and TRBJ2-1; D uncertain. CDR1 LNHDA and CDR2 SQIVND come from the germline V gene (reference sequence). The CDR3 runs 15 residues. V was clipped by 7 bases and J by 4 bases, with 17 bases between them. As DNA, the CDR3 is TGTGCCAGTACCCCCTTAGCAGTTTCGTACAATGAGCAGTTCTTC. Its protein is CASTPLAVSYNEQFF.

V usage is TRBV5-5 and J usage is TRBJ1-3; D is uncertain. There are 17 residues in the CDR3. Trimming took off 4 bases at V and 0 bases at J, with 17 bases between the two ends. The germline CDR1 and CDR2 sequences are SGHKS and YYEKEE (reference sequence). The CDR3 DNA reads TGTGCCAGCAGCCCCGCTAATTTTGAGCACTCTGGAAACACCATATATTTT. Its translation: CASSPANFEHSGNTIYF.

V and J are TRBV27 and TRBJ2-4; possibly TRBD1 for D (6 bases). The CDR3 loop spans 13 amino acids. Trimming took 7 bases from V and 8 from J, leaving 15 bases between them. Per germline, CDR1 MNHEY and CDR2 SMNVEV (reference sequence). CDR3 protein: CASKSGVWDIQYF. The CDR3 DNA is TGTGCCAGCAAATCAGGGGTATGGGACATTCAGTACTTC.

CDR3 protein: CSVLRADSYEQYF. CDR3 DNA: TGCAGCGTTCTGAGGGCAGACTCCTACGAGCAGTACTTC. J is TRBJ2-7 and V is TRBV29-1; D perhaps matches TRBD2 (5 bases). The CDR3 consists of 13 residues. V gave up 5 bases and J gave up 0 bases, with 11 bases separating them. Germline V gives CDR1 SQVTM, CDR2 ANQGSEA.

The chain has TRBV7-2 and TRBJ2-3; 7 nucleotides align to TRBD2. CDR3 length equals 15 residues. Germline CDR1 is SGHTA and CDR2 is FQGNSA. V dropped 5 bases and J dropped 5; count of bases not matched to a gene: 10. The CDR3 DNA sequence: TGTGCCAGCAGCCCATTCGGGGGAGGGAGAGATACGCAGTATTTT. Translation: CASSPFGGGRDTQYF.

V and J are TRBV7-6 and TRBJ1-6; D is undetermined. The CDR3 contains 15 residues. The germline V and J ends were trimmed by 5 bases and 8 bases, with 16 bases remaining between them. Germline loops: CDR1 SGHVS, CDR2 FNYEAQ. The DNA for the CDR3 is TGTGCCAGCAGCCTGACACCTCGTGGCGATTCACCCCTCCACTTT. It codes for CASSLTPRGDSPLHF.

The count of this clone is one. This sequence joins TRBV30 and TRBJ1-3; D is undetermined. Germline V lookup: CDR1 GTSNPN, CDR2 SVGIG (reference sequence). This CDR3 has 17 residues. V lost 3 bases to trimming and J lost 1 base, with 19 bases between them. The CDR3 bases are TGTGCCTGGAGCCCTTTTGAGGGAATCCCTTCTGGAAACACCATATATTTT. It encodes CAWSPFEGIPSGNTIYF.

The rearrangement links TRBV18 to TRBJ2-1, with 11 positions matching TRBD2. CDR1 is KGHSH, CDR2 LQKENI, per germline. Trimming at V came to 3 bases and at J to 4 bases, leaving 2 bases not matched to a gene. This CDR3 has 15 amino acids. CDR3 nucleotide sequence: TGTGCCAGCTCACCCCTAGCGGGGGGATACAATGAGCAGTTCTTC. It encodes CASSPLAGGYNEQFF.

The V call is TRBV28, the J call TRBJ2-5, with 7 bases lining up with TRBD1. The germline V gene has CDR1 MDHEN and CDR2 SYDVKM. The CDR3 loop spans 14 amino acids. J was trimmed by 2 bases and V by 6 bases; bases with no gene match: 6. CDR3 in amino acids: CASSLRQGQETQYF. CDR3 nucleotide sequence: TGTGCCAGCAGCTTACGACAGGGTCAAGAGACCCAGTACTTC.

This clone appeared once. V and J are TRBV27 and TRBJ2-1; the match to TRBD2 covers 10 bases. Germline loops: CDR1 MNHEY, CDR2 SMNVEV (reference sequence). J lost 7 bases, V lost 5 bases, and 5 bases had no gene match. The CDR3 totals 14 residues. In DNA form, the CDR3 reads TGTGCCAGCAGTACGGCTAGCGGGAGTAATGAGCAGTTCTTC. This codes for CASSTASGSNEQFF.

The chain employs TRBV28 and TRBJ2-2; D not resolved. Trimming cost V 2 bases and J 4 bases, with 5 bases left between them. Germline CDR1 is MDHEN and CDR2 is SYDVKM. CDR3 size: 13 residues. The CDR3 spells CASSLGPTGELFF. The CDR3 bases are TGTGCCAGCAGTTTAGGGCCCACCGGGGAGCTGTTTTTT.

This chain links TRBV1 with TRBJ2-1; the table's D call of TRBD2 was not tested on the DNA. TRBV1 is described as a pseudogene. This CDR3 comprises 17 residues. The CDR3 DNA reads as TGCACCAGCAGCCACCATCTAGCATCGGGATACATTAATGAGCAGTTCTTC. It translates to CTSSHHLASGYINEQFF.

The CDR3 sequence: CASSLFPNTEAFF. The CDR3 DNA is TGTGCCAGCAGCCTGTTCCCGAACACTGAAGCTTTCTTT. The V gene is TRBV11-2, the J gene TRBJ1-1; no firm D call. CDR1 is SGHAT and CDR2 is FQNNGV in the germline V gene. The CDR3 is 13 amino acids. V shed 5 bases and J shed 1 base, with 8 bases lying between them.

The genes are TRBV2 and TRBJ1-1; D possibly corresponds to TRBD1 (5 bases). This CDR3 is 16 amino acids long. Trimming took off 4 bases at V and 1 base at J, with 16 bases between the two ends. Germline-derived CDR1 and CDR2 are SNHLY and FYNNEI. The CDR3 DNA is TGTGCCAGCAGTGTTGCAGGGAACCATTCGAACACTGAAGCTTTCTTT. This codes for CASSVAGNHSNTEAFF.

This rearrangement joins TRBV7-2 to TRBJ2-7; TRBD2 aligns across 16 bases. The V and J ends lost 5 bases and 12 bases, in that order; junction bases with no gene match: 13. Germline V CDR1 and CDR2: SGHTA, FQGNSA. CDR3 length: 16 residues. The CDR3 reads CASSRGGLAGGVASYF. The CDR3 DNA sequence: TGTGCCAGCAGCCGAGGGGGACTAGCGGGGGGGGTAGCGTCGTACTTC.

CDR3 sequence (DNA): TGTGCCAGCAGCTTGAAGAATGGGGCTTCCTACGAGCAGTACTTC. It encodes CASSLKNGASYEQYF. This chain connects TRBV5-4 to TRBJ2-7; perhaps TRBD1 as D (5 bases). V was shortened by 1 base and J by 1 base, with 12 bases between the two germline ends. This CDR3 comprises 15 residues. Germline V CDR1 and CDR2: SGHNT, YYREEE (reference sequence).

This sequence joins TRBV9 and TRBJ2-1, with 7 bases fitting TRBD2. This CDR3 comprises 16 residues. J lost 0 bases, V lost 7 bases, and 10 bases had no gene match. Germline assignment: CDR1 SGDLS and CDR2 YYNGEE. This chain's CDR3 is CASYPLRGSSYNEQFF. Written as DNA, the CDR3 is TGTGCCAGCTACCCCTTACGCGGGAGCTCCTACAATGAGCAGTTCTTC.

The CDR3 DNA reads TGTGCCAGCAGTTTATCGGGTGTCCATCAGCCCCAGCATTTT. It yields the protein CASSLSGVHQPQHF. This chain connects TRBV28 to TRBJ1-5; D is ambiguous. This CDR3 has 14 amino acids. Germline V gene sequence: CDR1 MDHEN, CDR2 SYDVKM. V was clipped by 1 base and J by 5 bases, with 9 bases between them.

This chain uses TRBV9 with TRBJ2-1, with TRBD2 matching 7 bases. Germline trimming cut 3 bases from V and 9 bases from J; bases unmatched to any gene: 24. CDR1 SGDLS and CDR2 YYNGEE come from the germline V gene. CDR3 length equals 19 residues. The CDR3 DNA reads as TGTGCCAGCAGCGAGGGGTTGGGGAGCGGGACGGTCGGTGGGGGTGAGCAGTTCTTC. Translated, it gives CASSEGLGSGTVGGGEQFF.

The rearrangement joins TRBV28 to TRBJ1-5, with 8 nucleotides matching TRBD1. The ends lost 3 bases at V and 6 bases at J; junction bases unmatched: 4. This CDR3 is built from 14 residues. Germline V gene sequence: CDR1 MDHEN, CDR2 SYDVKM. CDR3 bases: TGTGCCAGCAGTTTGGCAGGGGGCGGTCAGCCCCAGCATTTT. The encoded protein is CASSLAGGGQPQHF.

V gene TRBV20-1 combines with J gene TRBJ2-3; TRBD1 is a possible D gene (6 bases). The CDR3 contains 11 residues. The germline CDR1 and CDR2 sequences are DFQATT and SNEGSKA (reference sequence). V shed 6 bases and J shed 6 bases, with 10 bases lying between them. The CDR3 DNA sequence: TGCAGTGCCCACAGGGCGGATACGCAGTATTTT. This sequence encodes CSAHRADTQYF.

The chain has TRBV14 and TRBJ2-7; D call uncertain. The V gene lost 4 bases and the J gene lost 2 bases, with 9 bases spanning the gap. This CDR3 contains 13 residues. Per the germline V gene, CDR1 is SGHDN and CDR2 is FVKESK. The CDR3: CASSPSRTYEQYF. DNA for the CDR3: TGTGCCAGCAGCCCTAGTAGAACCTACGAGCAGTACTTC.

V and J are TRBV5-1 and TRBJ2-2; 9 bases are shared with TRBD1. The CDR3 is 14 residues long. Trimming at V came to 4 bases and at J to 7 bases, leaving 5 bases not matched to a gene. CDR1 and CDR2 (germline): SGHRS, YFSETQ. CDR3 in amino acids: CASSLQTGGGELFF. For the CDR3, the DNA is TGCGCCAGCAGCCTACAGACAGGGGGCGGGGAGCTGTTTTTT.